This entry lists 10 T cell receptor beta chains sequenced from one sample in a study of cytomegalovirus exposure and HLA in healthy donors. The study ran its PCR with 60 Vbeta and 13 Jbeta primers. Produced via immunoSEQ multiplex PCR; TCRdb's table is partial and in-frame only. The sample lists about 140,000 clones, about 80% seen once, with over 1.5% in the top ten. Sequenced sample: PBMCs. These receptors were collected from a man in his forties in good health and CMV-seronegative.

This clone was observed once. The genes are TRBV30 and TRBJ2-7; TRBD2 matches 14 bases. There are 17 residues in the CDR3. CDR1 GTSNPN and CDR2 SVGIG come from the germline V gene (reference sequence). With 5 bases clipped from V and 1 base from J, the junction kept 10 bases outside the gene matches. This chain's CDR3 is CAWRKGLAGVRSYEQYF. The CDR3 DNA follows: TGTGCCTGGCGGAAGGGACTAGCGGGAGTTCGGTCCTACGAGCAGTACTTC.

This chain connects TRBV28 to TRBJ2-5; D perhaps matches TRBD1 (6 bases). Trimming stripped 4 bases from V and 9 bases from J, with 21 bases between. Germline lookup yields CDR1 MDHEN and CDR2 SYDVKM. This CDR3 has 15 residues. Written as DNA, the CDR3 is TGTGCCAGCAGTTCCGTATCCGGGACCCCAGGGGCCCAGTACTTC. This encodes CASSSVSGTPGAQYF.

This clone was detected only a few times. V gene TRBV27 combines with J gene TRBJ2-7; D perhaps matches TRBD2 (6 bases). Between the trimmed V and J ends, which lost 3 bases and 6 bases, there was a span of 18 bases. CDR1 and CDR2 (germline): MNHEY, SMNVEV (reference sequence). The CDR3 spans 15 residues. The CDR3 protein is CASSFGAGTFGEQYF. CDR3 DNA sequence: TGTGCCAGCAGTTTTGGTGCAGGGACTTTTGGCGAGCAGTACTTC.

With respect to this clone: At one of its ends the junction is not consistent with the germline gene, which may arise from a read error. The chain uses TRBV7-9 and TRBJ1-2; a possible D gene is TRBD1 (6 bases). The CDR3 runs to 17 residues. CDR1 SEHNR and CDR2 FQNEAQ come from the germline V gene (reference sequence). CDR3 in amino acids: CSSSYPGHNPLYDGYTF. The CDR3 nucleotides are TGTTCCAGCAGCTATCCGGGACACAATCCTCTCTATGACGGCTACACCTTC.

J is TRBJ1-5 and V is TRBV28; D unresolved. Deletions cut 2 bases from V and 9 bases from J, with 14 bases between. The CDR3 sequence is 14 residues long. Looked up from germline, CDR1 is MDHEN and CDR2 is SYDVKM. The CDR3 protein is CASSLRGRPSPQHF. CDR3 bases: TGTGCCAGCAGTTTACGCGGCCGCCCATCGCCCCAGCATTTT.

Note on this clone: The DNA is left out, because the CDR3 cannot be placed on it with certainty; the CDR3 is given as TCRdb lists it. The chain carries TRBV21-1 and TRBJ2-7; TRBD2 is the table's D call, not checked against the DNA. TRBV21-1 is a listed pseudogene. The CDR3 has 15 residues if both end residues are counted. CDR3: CASSFGEGIDYEQYF.

This clone was seen once. The chain has TRBV6-5 and TRBJ1-5, with 7 bases aligning to TRBD1. This CDR3 comprises 16 residues. Trimming at V came to 2 bases and at J to 5 bases, leaving 9 bases not matched to a gene. Germline assignment: CDR1 MNHEY and CDR2 SVGAGI. CDR3 sequence: CASSYPQGRGDQPQHF. The CDR3 nucleotides are TGTGCCAGCAGTTACCCACAGGGGCGCGGGGATCAGCCCCAGCATTTT.

This chain links TRBV7-2 with TRBJ1-2, with D uncertain. This CDR3 has 16 residues. Germline V gene data show CDR1 as SGHTA and CDR2 as FQGNSA. Trimming took off 5 bases at V and 0 bases at J, with 16 bases between the two ends. The CDR3 region has the DNA TGTGCCAGCAGCAAACTCGCCCAGGCCTCTAACTATGGCTACACCTTC. Translated: CASSKLAQASNYGYTF.

The chain links TRBV6-5 to TRBJ1-5; D call uncertain. Germline V gives CDR1 MNHEY, CDR2 SVGAGI. The CDR3 sequence is 15 residues long. Trimming removed 7 bases from V and 3 bases from J, with 16 bases in between. The CDR3 reads CASKGDLLVNQPQHF. As DNA, the CDR3 is TGTGCCAGCAAGGGAGATCTCCTAGTCAATCAGCCCCAGCATTTT.

V gene TRBV5-6 combines with J gene TRBJ2-1, with 7 bases aligning to TRBD1. V lost 5 bases to trimming and J lost 4 bases; unmatched junction nucleotides: 12. This CDR3 spans 16 amino acids. The V gene's germline CDR1 is SGHDT and CDR2 YYEEEE. This CDR3 is CASSPSGTVHYNEQFF. The CDR3 bases are TGTGCCAGCAGTCCATCCGGGACAGTACATTACAATGAGCAGTTCTTC.